The clone carrying this T cell receptor beta chain was found many times. The antigen remains unidentified. Losses at the gene ends were 8 bases for V and 4 bases for J; bases not matched to a gene: 6. The CDR3 extends over 14 amino acids. From germline, CDR1 is MNHEY and CDR2 SVGEGT. This entry belongs to a study of T cell repertoires in cytomegalovirus infection. Overall study context: Public TCR beta signature analysis indicated the presence of both CMV infection and matching HLA type.

TCRdb called the reads again in MiXCR, with one record for every CDR3 protein. The data contain roughly 280,000 distinct CDR3 sequences, roughly 15% of them singletons. Whole-study results and caveats: CMV carriers having the relevant HLA were flagged by cumulative public TCR beta family frequency. CMV-specific TCR beta clonotypes restricted by HLA-C were the ones dominating the ex vivo response.

The sample comprised PBMCs. The J gene is TRBJ2-1, the V gene TRBV6-2 or TRBV6-3, with 9 bases matching TRBD1. This TCR came from a human donor in good health (CMV status not recorded). Some clones in this sample may be carry-over from other donors' samples. The CDR3 DNA is TGTGCCAGCGCCGAGACAGGGGGATACAATGAGCAGTTCTTC. Its protein is CASAETGGYNEQFF.